Listed below are T cell receptor beta chains from one sample, sequenced in a study of Graves' ophthalmopathy and Graves' hyperthyroidism. Via MiXCR, TCRdb re-called the multiplex PCR reads, giving one row per CDR3 protein. The data contain about 640,000 distinct CDR3 sequences, under 50% of them seen just once; the ten biggest clones take up under 3.5%. The sequenced material came from peripheral blood. All receptors derive from an adult man with Graves' ophthalmopathy. Each CDR3 is given with its conserved first and last residue. A D gene is named only where the DNA matches it firmly. Clone size, where shown, is once, few, many, or a class for clones that have expanded.

>NA|TRBV6-5|TRBJ1-1|14|TRBD1
TGTGCCAGCACCAGACAGGGACTGAACACTGAAGCTTTCTTT
CASTRQGLNTEAFF
>NA|TRBV7-9|TRBJ1-3|16|TRBD1
TGCGCCAGCAGCCGCCCGGGACAGGTCTCTGGAAACACCATATATTTT
CASSRPGQVSGNTIYF
>many|TRBV9|TRBJ2-5|14|NA
TGTGCCAGCAGCGTAGGAGGCAGGGTGGAGACCCAGTACTTC
CASSVGGRVETQYF
>many|TRBV7-6|TRBJ1-2|14|TRBD1
TGTGCCAGCAGCCCCGGGACAGGGAGGAGGGGCTACACCTTC
CASSPGTGRRGYTF
>once|TRBV19|TRBJ1-5|13|TRBD1
TGTGCCAGTACCCCGACAGGGTTTCAGCCCCAGCATTTT
CASTPTGFQPQHF
>NA|TRBV7-2|TRBJ2-1|14|TRBD1
TGTGCCAGCAGCAAGGACAGGGCTTACAATGAGCAGTTCTTC
CASSKDRAYNEQFF
>NA|TRBV9|TRBJ1-1|14|NA
TGTGCCAGCAGTTTAGCGAGGGGTTTATTATGGGCTTTCTTT
CASSLARGLLWAFF
>NA|TRBV20-1|TRBJ1-6|16|NA
TGCAGTGCTAGAGAGGGGGGCGCGTCCTATAATTCACCCCTCCACTTT
CSAREGGASYNSPLHF
>NA|TRBV5-1|TRBJ1-5|15|NA
TGTGCCATCAGTGCTGGTAGCGGGGGCCAAGAGACCCAGCATTTT
CAISAGSGGQETQHF
>once|TRBV20-1|TRBJ2-2|13|TRBD1
TGCAGTGCTACGGACAGGGACACCCGGGAGCTGTTTTTT
CSATDRDTRELFF
>many|TRBV29-1|TRBJ1-5|14|NA
TGCAGCGTTTCCGAGGGGGGTTTCAATCAGCCCCAGCATTTT
CSVSEGGFNQPQHF
>many|TRBV3-1|TRBJ2-5|16|NA
TGTGCCAGCAGCCAAAGAGGGAAGAGCGGCCAAGAGACCCAGTACTTC
CASSQRGKSGQETQYF
>NA|TRBV10-3|TRBJ1-2|13|NA
TGTGCCATCAGGGCAGGGGTTAACTATGGCTACACCTTC
CAIRAGVNYGYTF
>NA|TRBV2|TRBJ2-7|15|TRBD1
TGTGCCAGCAGAACCGGGACAGGGGGCTCCCACGAGCAGTACTTC
CASRTGTGGSHEQYF
>NA|TRBV4-3|TRBJ2-5|16|TRBD2
TGCGCCAGCAGCCAAGATCTAGCGGGGGGGGGTCAGGCCCAGTACTTC
CASSQDLAGGGQAQYF
>many|TRBV7-9|TRBJ1-6|15|TRBD1
TGTGCCAGCAGCTACCGGGACAGTCGGCATTCACCCCTCCACTTT
CASSYRDSRHSPLHF
>few|TRBV19|TRBJ1-6|17|TRBD1
TGTGCCAATCGCCCTTCGAACCGGGGACAGTATAATTCACCCCTCCACTTT
CANRPSNRGQYNSPLHF
>many|TRBV15|TRBJ2-5|16|TRBD2
TGTGCCACCAGCTCAAAGTCACTAGCGACAAGGGAGACCCAGTACTTC
CATSSKSLATRETQYF
>NA|TRBV5-1|TRBJ1-5|16|NA
TGCGCCAGCAGCCAAGTAGGGGGATGGGGCAATCAGCCCCAGCATTTT
CASSQVGGWGNQPQHF
>many|TRBV7-9|TRBJ1-3|17|NA
TGTGCCAGCACCTCCTTGGGCGGGAAGCTTTCTGGAAACACCATATATTTT
CASTSLGGKLSGNTIYF
>once|TRBV11-3|TRBJ1-1|14|NA
TGTGCCAGCAGCAAAGGGGAGGAGTACACTGAAGCTTTCTTT
CASSKGEEYTEAFF
>many|TRBV24-1|TRBJ1-2|14|NA
TGTGCCACCAGTGGTCCGGGACTTACATATGGCTACACCTTC
CATSGPGLTYGYTF
>once|TRBV7-8|TRBJ2-3|19|TRBD2
TGTGCCAGCAGGAAAGGGGGGACTAGCGGGAGGTTCCCCACAGATACGCAGTATTTT
CASRKGGTSGRFPTDTQYF
>NA|TRBV19|TRBJ1-5|15|NA
TGTGCCAGTAGTACTTGGGAGTATAGCAATCAGCCCCAGCATTTT
CASSTWEYSNQPQHF
>NA|TRBV10-2|TRBJ1-3|14|NA
TGCGCCAGCACGTTAGCGGGGGGAACGAACACCATATATTTT
CASTLAGGTNTIYF
>NA|TRBV7-6|TRBJ2-7|13|NA
TGTGCCTGGAAGGGGCAGGGGCCCTACGAGCAGTACTTC
CAWKGQGPYEQYF
>NA|TRBV18|TRBJ2-2|13|NA
TGTGCCAGCTCACCAAGGGCGGCCGGGGAGCTGTTTTTT
CASSPRAAGELFF
>many|TRBV12-5|TRBJ2-7|11|NA
TGTGCTAGTGGTTCGAGGTACGAGCAGTACTTC
CASGSRYEQYF
>NA|TRBV7-6|TRBJ2-7|12|NA
TGTGCCAGCAGTCCGGACTGGGACGAGCAGTACTTC
CASSPDWDEQYF
>NA|TRBV5-6|TRBJ2-1|12|TRBD1
TGTGCCAGCAGCATACAGGACAGGGTTCAGTTCTTC
CASSIQDRVQFF
>few|TRBV5-1|TRBJ2-5|15|NA
TGCGCCAGCAGCTTGGCCATGAGTGTCCAAGAGACCCAGTACTTC
CASSLAMSVQETQYF
>NA|TRBV10-3|TRBJ1-1|13|NA
TGTGCCATCAGAGTCGGCGGGAACACTGAAGCTTTCTTT
CAIRVGGNTEAFF
>many|TRBV9|TRBJ2-7|14|NA
TGTGCCAGCAGCGCCGGGACATCGGCTTACGAGCAGTACTTC
CASSAGTSAYEQYF
>many|TRBV10-3|TRBJ1-1|14|NA
TGTGCCATCAGGAACCCGGGGGTAGGAGCTGAAGCTTTCTTT
CAIRNPGVGAEAFF
>NA|TRBV12-3/TRBV12-4|TRBJ1-2|15|NA
TGTGCCAGCAGACCCTCGGGACACTATCGCTATGGCTACACCTTC
CASRPSGHYRYGYTF
>many|TRBV19|TRBJ2-6|13|NA
TGTGCCAGTAGCACCACAGGGTCGGGCGTCCTGACTTTC
CASSTTGSGVLTF